These T cell receptor beta chains were read from a single sample in a study of cytomegalovirus exposure and HLA in healthy donors. Produced via immunoSEQ multiplex PCR; TCRdb's table is partial and in-frame only. The table lists fewer than 95,000 clones, over 60% of them singletons. Sequenced: PBMCs. These receptors were collected from a woman aged 40-49 years in good health and CMV-seropositive. Both conserved end residues are part of each CDR3. A D gene is named only where the DNA matches it firmly. Some rows mark clone size as missing; the rest say once, few, many or name a class of expanded clone.

d_gene | abundance | j_gene | v_gene | CDR3aa | CDR3nt
TRBD2 | - | TRBJ2-7 | TRBV27 | CASSFTAGAYEQYF | TGTGCCAGCAGTTTTACGGCGGGAGCCTACGAGCAGTACTTC
TRBD1 | - | TRBJ2-2 | TRBV15 | CATSKLGRGHAGELFF | TGTGCCACCAGCAAACTGGGCAGGGGGCATGCCGGGGAGCTGTTTTTT
- | - | TRBJ2-1 | TRBV5-1 | CASSLGSPPEQFF | TGCGCCAGCAGCTTGGGGAGTCCACCTGAGCAGTTCTTC
- | - | TRBJ2-3 | TRBV6-5 | CASSYAGKDTQYF | TGTGCCAGCAGTTACGCAGGGAAGGATACGCAGTATTTT
- | - | TRBJ1-2 | TRBV15 | CATSSRDRSSGYTF | TGTGCCACCAGCAGCAGAGACAGGTCAAGTGGCTACACCTTC
- | few | TRBJ2-2 | TRBV25-1 | CASTRGRADGELFF | TGTGCCAGCACCCGCGGCAGGGCCGACGGGGAGCTGTTTTTT
TRBD2 | - | TRBJ2-7 | TRBV28 | CASSQLAGPNYEQYF | TGTGCCAGCAGCCAACTAGCGGGTCCAAACTACGAGCAGTACTTC
TRBD2 | few | TRBJ2-4 | TRBV19 | CASTHSGRSKNIQYF | TGTGCCAGTACCCATAGCGGGAGAAGTAAAAACATTCAGTACTTC
TRBD1 | - | TRBJ1-5 | TRBV2 | CASTQTGQAQPQHF | TGTGCCAGCACCCAGACAGGGCAGGCTCAGCCCCAGCATTTT
- | - | TRBJ2-1 | TRBV27 | CASSLGTSSYNEQFF | TGTGCCAGCAGTTTGGGCACCAGCTCCTACAATGAGCAGTTCTTC
- | - | TRBJ1-2 | TRBV10-3 | CAISEEYYGYTF | TGTGCCATCAGTGAAGAGTACTATGGCTACACCTTC
- | once | TRBJ1-1 | TRBV6-5 | CASSYEDRPNTEAFF | TGTGCCAGCAGTTACGAGGACAGACCGAACACTGAAGCTTTCTTT
TRBD2 | - | TRBJ2-1 | TRBV10-2 | CASTHLAGREGPWEQFF | TGCGCCAGCACCCACCTCGCAGGGCGGGAGGGCCCTTGGGAGCAGTTCTTC
- | - | TRBJ1-1 | TRBV7-2 | CASSLVSRARGGTEAFF | TGTGCCAGCAGTTTAGTGAGCAGGGCGCGAGGTGGAACTGAAGCTTTCTTT
- | - | TRBJ1-4 | TRBV5-8 | CASSLGLQFNEKLFF | TGTGCCAGCAGCTTAGGATTACAGTTCAATGAAAAACTGTTTTTT
TRBD1 | - | TRBJ1-1 | TRBV6-6 | CASSRQGIAEAFF | TGTGCCAGCAGCCGACAGGGGATCGCTGAAGCTTTCTTT
TRBD1 | - | TRBJ1-1 | TRBV19 | CASSPGDRARTAEAFF | TGTGCCAGTAGTCCCGGGGACAGGGCGCGAACGGCTGAAGCTTTCTTT
TRBD2 | few | TRBJ2-2 | TRBV5-4 | CASSPSGEISGELFF | TGTGCCAGCTCCCCTAGCGGGGAGATCTCCGGGGAGCTGTTTTTT
- | - | TRBJ2-7 | TRBV27 | CASSLSRATPNYEQYF | TGTGCCAGCAGTTTATCCAGGGCCACCCCTAACTACGAGCAGTACTTC
- | - | TRBJ2-5 | TRBV25-1 | CASSEAQGHQETQYF | TGTGCCAGCAGTGAAGCACAGGGCCACCAAGAGACCCAGTACTTC
- | - | TRBJ2-1 | TRBV4-3 | CASSQDLPRGYNEQFF | TGCGCCAGCAGCCAAGATCTACCGCGGGGATACAATGAGCAGTTCTTC
- | - | TRBJ2-7 | TRBV27 | CASSLGVGVYEQYF | TGTGCCAGCAGTTTAGGTGTAGGGGTCTACGAGCAGTACTTC
- | few | TRBJ2-2 | TRBV19 | CASSIVGTAKTGELFF | TGTGCCAGTAGTATCGTAGGAACAGCCAAAACCGGGGAGCTGTTTTTT
TRBD2 | once | TRBJ2-7 | TRBV25-1 | CASRTSGGAALEQYF | TGTGCCAGCAGGACAAGCGGGGGGGCCGCGTTAGAGCAGTACTTC
- | - | TRBJ1-2 | TRBV30 | CACSAVGRRYGYTF | TGTGCCTGTTCAGCTGTGGGCCGCAGATATGGCTACACCTTC
TRBD1 | - | TRBJ2-1 | TRBV29-1 | CSGTTGVSYNEQFF | TGCAGCGGGACGACAGGGGTCTCCTACAATGAGCAGTTCTTC
- | - | TRBJ2-5 | TRBV7-3 | CASSFGSQETQYF | TGTGCCAGCAGCTTTGGTAGCCAGGAGACCCAGTACTTC
TRBD2 | few | TRBJ2-1 | TRBV29-1 | CSVVTGGYNEQFF | TGCAGCGTTGTAACGGGAGGCTACAATGAGCAGTTCTTC